This is a list of T cell receptor beta chains from one sample in a study of CD8+CD57+ T cells in acquired aplastic anemia. TCRdb independently ran MiXCR on the reads; one entry per CDR3 protein. The repertoire holds 180,000 or so distinct CDR3 sequences, with about three fifths as singletons. Sequenced input: sorted CD4+, CD8+, or CD8+CD57+ T cells (not recorded which) from PBMCs. Source of these receptors: a human donor with aplastic anemia. CDR3s include the opening cysteine and the closing phenylalanine or tryptophan.

V	CDR3
TRBV6-2/TRBV6-3	CASSPQGARTGELFF
TRBV12-3/TRBV12-4	CASSIQGPRHNSPLHF
TRBV5-1	CASGLAGVSDTQYF
TRBV6-1	CAVGQGAYNSPLHF
TRBV18	CASSPGQGGEQFF
TRBV27	CASSLWWGDGYTF
TRBV10-3	CAISESLAGGRYEQYF
TRBV19	CASSKPGQLLVGYTF
TRBV10-3	CAISPISRYGYTF
TRBV4-1	CASGQGLGLEGYEQYF
TRBV12-3/TRBV12-4	CASSWGQGVHEQYF
TRBV5-1	CASSLTGMNTGELFF
TRBV12-3/TRBV12-4	CASSLWWQANTGELFF
TRBV10-3	CAISEGGLQETQYF
TRBV10-3	CAISDSEAGQPQHF
TRBV7-2	CASSWGRGAYEQYF
TRBV7-2	CASSGRLVRSGEQYF
TRBV10-3	CAISMGQLNEQFF
TRBV20-1	CSAATNEQFF
TRBV29-1	CSVLGGTGELFF
TRBV25-1	CASSDGGQGNQPQHF
TRBV19	CASSIPLSGDIQGYTF
TRBV7-3	CASSITGTDFYGYTF
TRBV2	CASIRGGDDEQYF
TRBV7-8	CATTGVREVEETQYF
TRBV15	CATSSSGTGSHTQYF
TRBV20-1	CSASTGKYGYTF
TRBV7-9	CASSPPGQGGNTIYF
TRBV7-2	CAISLDRMTNQPQHF
TRBV20-1	CSASSTGTGGNSYEQYF